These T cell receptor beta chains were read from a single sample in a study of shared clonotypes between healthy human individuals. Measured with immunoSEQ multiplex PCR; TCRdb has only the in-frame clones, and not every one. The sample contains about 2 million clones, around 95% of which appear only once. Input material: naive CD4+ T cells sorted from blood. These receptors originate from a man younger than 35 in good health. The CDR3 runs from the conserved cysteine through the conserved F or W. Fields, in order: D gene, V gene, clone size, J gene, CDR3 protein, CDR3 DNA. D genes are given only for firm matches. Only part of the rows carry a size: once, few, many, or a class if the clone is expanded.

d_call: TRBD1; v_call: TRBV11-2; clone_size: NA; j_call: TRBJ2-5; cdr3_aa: CASSYRDRGSETQYF; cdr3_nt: TGTGCCAGCAGTTACCGGGACAGGGGGTCAGAGACCCAGTACTTC
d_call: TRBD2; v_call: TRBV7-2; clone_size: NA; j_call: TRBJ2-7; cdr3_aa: CASSLAGTNSYEQYF; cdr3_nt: TGTGCCAGCAGCTTAGCCGGGACTAACTCCTACGAGCAGTACTTC
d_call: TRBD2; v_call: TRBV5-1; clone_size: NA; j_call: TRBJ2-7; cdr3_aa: CASRTSDLSYEQYF; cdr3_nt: TGCGCCAGCCGGACTAGCGATCTTTCCTACGAGCAGTACTTC
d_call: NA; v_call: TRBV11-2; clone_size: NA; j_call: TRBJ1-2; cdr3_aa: CASSPRFGPENYGYTF; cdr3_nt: TGTGCCAGCAGCCCCCGATTCGGCCCGGAAAACTATGGCTACACCTTC
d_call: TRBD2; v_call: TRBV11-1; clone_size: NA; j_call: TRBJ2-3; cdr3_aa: CASSLAGPGLTTDTQYF; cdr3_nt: TGTGCCAGCAGCTTAGCGGGGCCGGGACTAACCACAGATACGCAGTATTTT
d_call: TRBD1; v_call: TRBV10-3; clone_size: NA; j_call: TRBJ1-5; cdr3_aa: CAISYHWTGNNQPQHF; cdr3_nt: TGTGCCATCAGTTATCATTGGACAGGAAACAATCAGCCCCAGCATTTT
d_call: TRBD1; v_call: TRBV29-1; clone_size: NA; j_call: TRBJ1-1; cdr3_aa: CSVRRPGQGATRNTEAFF; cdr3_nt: TGCAGCGTTAGACGCCCGGGACAGGGGGCAACCCGGAACACTGAAGCTTTCTTT
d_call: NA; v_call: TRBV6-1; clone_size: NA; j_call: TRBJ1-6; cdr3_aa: CASSATAGNSPLHF; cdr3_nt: TGTGCCAGCAGTGCGACAGCGGGCAATTCACCCCTCCACTTT
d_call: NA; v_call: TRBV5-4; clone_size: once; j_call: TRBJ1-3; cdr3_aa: CASSPSGTLVGNTIYF; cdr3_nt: TGTGCCAGCAGCCCGAGCGGGACACTCGTGGGAAACACCATATATTTT
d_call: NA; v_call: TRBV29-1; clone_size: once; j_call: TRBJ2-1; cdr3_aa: CSIRRASASEQFF; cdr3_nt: TGCAGCATACGCCGGGCCTCAGCCAGTGAGCAGTTCTTC
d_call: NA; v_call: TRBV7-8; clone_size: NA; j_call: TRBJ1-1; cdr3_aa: CASRAGTANTEAFF; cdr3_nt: TGTGCCAGCAGAGCAGGGACGGCGAACACTGAAGCTTTCTTT
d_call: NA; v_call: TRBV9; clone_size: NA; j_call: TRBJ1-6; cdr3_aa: CASSEGTGSSYNSPLHF; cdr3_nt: TGTGCCAGCAGCGAGGGGACGGGAAGCTCCTATAATTCACCCCTCCACTTT
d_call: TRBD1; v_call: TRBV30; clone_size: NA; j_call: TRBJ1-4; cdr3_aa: CACLGQVYEKLFF; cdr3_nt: TGTGCCTGCCTGGGACAGGTTTATGAAAAACTGTTTTTT
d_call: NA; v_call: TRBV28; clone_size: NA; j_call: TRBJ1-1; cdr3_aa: CASSLGDTNTEAFF; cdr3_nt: TGTGCCAGCAGTTTAGGGGACACGAACACTGAAGCTTTCTTT
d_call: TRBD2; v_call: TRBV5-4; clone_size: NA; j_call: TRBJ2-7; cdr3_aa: CASSLDLQREGYEQYF; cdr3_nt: TGTGCCAGCAGCTTGGATCTTCAGCGGGAGGGCTACGAGCAGTACTTC
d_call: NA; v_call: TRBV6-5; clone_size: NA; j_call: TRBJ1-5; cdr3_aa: CASTVTADQPQHF; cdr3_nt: TGTGCCAGCACCGTGACAGCTGATCAGCCCCAGCATTTT
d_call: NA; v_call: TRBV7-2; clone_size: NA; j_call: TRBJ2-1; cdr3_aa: CASSSNAVLDGNEQFF; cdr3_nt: TGTGCCAGCAGCTCCAACGCAGTCCTCGATGGGAATGAGCAGTTCTTC
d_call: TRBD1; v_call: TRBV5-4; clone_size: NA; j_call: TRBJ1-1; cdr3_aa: CASSPTGETEAFF; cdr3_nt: TGTGCCAGCAGCCCTACAGGGGAGACTGAAGCTTTCTTT
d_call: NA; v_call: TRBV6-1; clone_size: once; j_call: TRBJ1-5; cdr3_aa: CASLINVRGNQPQHF; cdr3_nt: TGTGCCAGCCTCATCAACGTCCGGGGGAATCAGCCCCAGCATTTT
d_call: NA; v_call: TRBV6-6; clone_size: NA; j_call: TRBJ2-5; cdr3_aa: CASSFEKETQYF; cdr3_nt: TGTGCCAGCAGTTTCGAGAAAGAGACCCAGTACTTC
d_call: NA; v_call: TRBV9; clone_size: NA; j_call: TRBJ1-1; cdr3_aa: CASSVVVGRAEAFF; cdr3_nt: TGTGCCAGCAGCGTAGTAGTGGGACGGGCTGAAGCTTTCTTT